This T cell receptor beta chain was found in a study of blood T cell repertoires in COVID-19. The data were produced by immunoSEQ multiplex PCR, yet TCRdb's version contains in-frame clones alone and is incomplete. This sample has over 150,000 clones, with 80% to 85% found just once. CDR1 is LNHDA, CDR2 SQIVND, per germline (reference sequence). Trimming took 9 bases from V and 4 from J; bases not matched to a gene: 5. The CDR3 length is 13 residues. The sequenced material came from peripheral blood. This sequence originates from a middle-aged woman with COVID-19, enrolled during active disease. V and J are TRBV19 and TRBJ1-4; 7 bases line up with TRBD1. CDR3 in DNA: TGTGCCAGCCGGGACAGAAGTAATGAAAAACTGTTTTTT. Protein product: CASRDRSNEKLFF.